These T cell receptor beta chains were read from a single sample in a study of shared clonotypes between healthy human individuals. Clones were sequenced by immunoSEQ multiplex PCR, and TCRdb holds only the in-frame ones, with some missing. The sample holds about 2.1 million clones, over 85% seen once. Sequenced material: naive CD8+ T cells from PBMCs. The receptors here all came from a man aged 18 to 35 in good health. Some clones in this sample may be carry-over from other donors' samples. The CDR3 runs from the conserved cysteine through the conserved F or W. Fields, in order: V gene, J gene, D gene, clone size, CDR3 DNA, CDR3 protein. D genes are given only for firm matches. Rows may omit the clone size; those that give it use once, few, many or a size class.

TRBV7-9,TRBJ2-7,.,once,TGTGCCAGCAGCCCTCGGGACGGACCCTCCTACGAGCAGTACTTC,CASSPRDGPSYEQYF
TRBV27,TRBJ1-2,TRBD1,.,TGTGCCGCAGGACAGGGGGTCCCTTCAGAGGGCTACACCTTC,CAAGQGVPSEGYTF
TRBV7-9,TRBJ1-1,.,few,TGTGCCAGCAGCTTAGTGTCCGATATGAACACTGAAGCTTTCTTT,CASSLVSDMNTEAFF
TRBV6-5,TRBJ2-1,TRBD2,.,TGTGCCAGCAGTTACGGGGGGGGAAATGAGCAGTTCTTC,CASSYGGGNEQFF
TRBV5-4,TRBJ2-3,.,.,TGTGCCAGCAGCTTGGGACTTATAGATACGCAGTATTTT,CASSLGLIDTQYF
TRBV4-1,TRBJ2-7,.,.,TGCGCCAGCAGCCAAGCCCCGCGGACGGGGACTTACGAGCAGTACTTC,CASSQAPRTGTYEQYF
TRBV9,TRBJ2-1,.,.,TGTGCCAGCAGCCTCTCCGGGGCTACCTACAATGAGCAGTTCTTC,CASSLSGATYNEQFF
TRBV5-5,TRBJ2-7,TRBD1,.,TGTGCCAGCAGCTTGCGACAGGGGTTCCACGAGCAGTACTTC,CASSLRQGFHEQYF
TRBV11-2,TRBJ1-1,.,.,TGTGCCAGCAGCTTAGACGATGCTATTCGTTCGAACACTGAAGCTTTCTTT,CASSLDDAIRSNTEAFF
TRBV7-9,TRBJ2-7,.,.,TGTGCCAGCAGCTTAGCGAGCCCGGGCTACGAGCAGTACTTC,CASSLASPGYEQYF
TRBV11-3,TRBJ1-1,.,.,TGTGCCAGCAGCTCCACCGCAGGGGAAGAAGCTTTCTTT,CASSSTAGEEAFF
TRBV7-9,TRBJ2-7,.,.,TGTGCCAGCAGCCCGGAGTTAGCGAGGGGCTACGAGCAGTACTTC,CASSPELARGYEQYF
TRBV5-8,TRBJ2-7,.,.,TGTGCCAGCAGCCATAACAGGGAGAAGGGCGAGCAGTACTTC,CASSHNREKGEQYF
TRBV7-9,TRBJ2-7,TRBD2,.,TGTGCCAGCAGCCAAGGGACTAGCGGGGTCAGCTCCTACGAGCAGTACTTC,CASSQGTSGVSSYEQYF
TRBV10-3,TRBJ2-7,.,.,TGTGCCATCAGCGCCGGGGGCTACGAGCAGTACTTC,CAISAGGYEQYF
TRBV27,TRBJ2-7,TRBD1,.,TGTGCCAGCAGTTTATCCGCCGGGACAGTCTCCTACGAGCAGTACTTC,CASSLSAGTVSYEQYF
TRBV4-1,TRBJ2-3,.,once,TGCGCCAGCAGCCGACCGGAACCTGCTGACGAAAGCACAGATACGCAGTATTTT,CASSRPEPADESTDTQYF
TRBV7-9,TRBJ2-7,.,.,TGTGCCAGCAGCTCAACCCCGGGGACTCGGAGTTACGAGCAGTACTTC,CASSSTPGTRSYEQYF
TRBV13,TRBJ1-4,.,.,TGTGCCAGCAGCTCCCTCCAGAACCGGGCTAATGAAAAACTGTTTTTT,CASSSLQNRANEKLFF
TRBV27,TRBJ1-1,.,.,TGTGCCAGCAGTTTATTCGGCAGCTTGAACACTGAAGCTTTCTTT,CASSLFGSLNTEAFF
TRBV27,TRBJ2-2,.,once,TGTGCCAGCAGTTTTTCCCAGTCGCTAACCGGGGAGCTGTTTTTT,CASSFSQSLTGELFF
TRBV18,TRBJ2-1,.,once,TGTGCCAGCTCACCCTCAGACCTCTTTAATGAGCAGTTCTTC,CASSPSDLFNEQFF
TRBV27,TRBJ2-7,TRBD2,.,TGTGCCAGCAGTTTACTGACTAGCGGGAGTTACTACGAGCAGTACTTC,CASSLLTSGSYYEQYF
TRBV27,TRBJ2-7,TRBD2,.,TGTGCCAGCAGGTCAGCGGGATACGCCTACGAGCAGTACTTC,CASRSAGYAYEQYF
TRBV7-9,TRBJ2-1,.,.,TGTGCCAGCAGCTCTTCGAAGGGGGACATTCGTGAGCAGTTCTTC,CASSSSKGDIREQFF
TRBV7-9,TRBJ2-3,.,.,TGTGCCAGCAGCCCATCCGAAAGCGCTAGCACAGATACGCAGTATTTT,CASSPSESASTDTQYF
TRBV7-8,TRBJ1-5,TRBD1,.,TGTGCCAGCAGCCAGACAGGGGGGTGGTCGCGCAATCAGCCCCAGCATTTT,CASSQTGGWSRNQPQHF
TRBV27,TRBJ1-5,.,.,TGTGCCAGCAGGATTGGGGGGGCCGGTCAGCCCCAGCATTTT,CASRIGGAGQPQHF
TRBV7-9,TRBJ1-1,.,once,TGTGCCAGCAGCCGTATGCAGGGAATGAACACTGAAGCTTTCTTT,CASSRMQGMNTEAFF
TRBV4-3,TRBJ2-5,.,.,TGCGCCAGCAGCCCCACCATTGGGGGCGTAAGAAAGACCCAGTACTTC,CASSPTIGGVRKTQYF
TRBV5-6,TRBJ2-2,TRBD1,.,TGTGCCAGCAGCCCCGGGACAGAAAACACCGGGGAGCTGTTTTTT,CASSPGTENTGELFF
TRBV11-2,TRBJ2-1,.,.,TGTGCCAGCAGCTTAAAGTCAATCCTTTCCTACAATGAGCAGTTCTTC,CASSLKSILSYNEQFF
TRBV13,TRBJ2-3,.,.,TGTGCCAGCAGCTTAAGGACATCAAGCACAGATACGCAGTATTTT,CASSLRTSSTDTQYF
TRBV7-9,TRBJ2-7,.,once,TGTGCCAGCAGCCCCCCCCGTGGGTCCGGGGGTTACTTC,CASSPPRGSGGYF
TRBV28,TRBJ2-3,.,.,TGTGCCAGCAGTAGAATCTTAGAGGCGGATACGCAGTATTTT,CASSRILEADTQYF
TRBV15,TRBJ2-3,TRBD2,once,TGTGCCACCAGCCCCGGGACTAGCTCCACGGATACGCAGTATTTT,CATSPGTSSTDTQYF
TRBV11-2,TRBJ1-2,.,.,TGTGCCAGCCAAGACGGGGGTGCCACACCCGGCTACACCTTC,CASQDGGATPGYTF
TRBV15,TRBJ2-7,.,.,TGTGCCACCAGCAGAGGACAGGAGACCTACGAGCAGTACTTC,CATSRGQETYEQYF
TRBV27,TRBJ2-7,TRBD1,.,TGTGCCAGCACGCAGACAGGGGCCTACGAGCAGTACTTC,CASTQTGAYEQYF
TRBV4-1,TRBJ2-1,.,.,TGCGCCAGCAGCCAAGATGGGGGGAGCTACAATGAGCAGTTCTTC,CASSQDGGSYNEQFF
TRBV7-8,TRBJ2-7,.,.,TGTGCCAGCAGCTCCCGCTACGAGCAGTACTTC,CASSSRYEQYF
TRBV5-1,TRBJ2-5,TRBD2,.,TGCGCCAGCAGCGCTGGCCGGGAGGAAAAGACCCAGTACTTC,CASSAGREEKTQYF
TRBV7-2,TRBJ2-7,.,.,TGTGCCAGCAGCTTAGCGCCGGCCTCTAGTTGGCAGTACTTC,CASSLAPASSWQYF
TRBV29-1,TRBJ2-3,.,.,TGCAGCGTTAGTAGCCCGGGACACTACACAGATACGCAGTATTTT,CSVSSPGHYTDTQYF
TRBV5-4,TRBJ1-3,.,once,TGTGCCAGCAGCTTGAGTGCTGGAAACACCATATATTTT,CASSLSAGNTIYF
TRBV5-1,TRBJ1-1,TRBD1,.,TGCGCCAGCAGCTTGTCCACGACAGGGCCGAACACTGAAGCTTTCTTT,CASSLSTTGPNTEAFF
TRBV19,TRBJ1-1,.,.,TGTGCCAGTAGTAGGGGACTGAACACTGAAGCTTTCTTT,CASSRGLNTEAFF
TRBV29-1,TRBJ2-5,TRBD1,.,TGCAGCGCTGACAGGGGGCGCGGGGAGACCCAGTACTTC,CSADRGRGETQYF
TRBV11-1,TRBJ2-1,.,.,TGTGCCAGCAGCTGGGATCGGGGTCCCTACAATGAGCAGTTCTTC,CASSWDRGPYNEQFF
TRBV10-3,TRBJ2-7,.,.,TGTGCCATCAGTGACCTCCGACCACACGAGCAGTACTTC,CAISDLRPHEQYF
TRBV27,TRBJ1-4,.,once,TGTGCCAGCAGTTTAAGCTTTGGGCACGGGACACCTCCAACTAATGAAAAACTGTTTTTT,CASSLSFGHGTPPTNEKLFF
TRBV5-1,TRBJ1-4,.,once,TGCGCCAGCAGCTTGGGCTTAATAGACAGCGCAACTAATGAAAAACTGTTTTTT,CASSLGLIDSATNEKLFF
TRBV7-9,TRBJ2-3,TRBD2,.,TGTGCCAGCTGTAGTAGCGGGAGACCCACAGATACGCAGTATTTT,CASCSSGRPTDTQYF